The sequence of this TCR beta chain was determined in a study of cytomegalovirus exposure and HLA in healthy donors. The PCR was carried out with 60 Vbeta primers and 13 Jbeta primers. The repertoire was sequenced with immunoSEQ multiplex PCR; TCRdb's copy has only in-frame clones and lacks some. In total, the table holds around 140,000 clones. The germline gives CDR1 MDHEN, CDR2 SYDVKM. CDR3 length: 16 residues. The ends lost 5 bases at V and 3 bases at J; junction bases unmatched: 9. This chain links TRBV28 with TRBJ1-1, with 10 bases fitting TRBD1. This sequence originates from a woman aged 40 to 50 in good health and CMV-seropositive. Sequencing was performed on PBMCs. DNA for the CDR3: TGTGCCAGCAGTATTCGGACAGGGGGTAGGGACACTGAAGCTTTCTTT. Protein sequence: CASSIRTGGRDTEAFF. Full variable domain (rest looked up from reference TRBV28 and TRBJ1-1): DVKVTQSSRYLVKRTGEKVFLECVQDMDHENMFWYRQDPGLGLRLIYFSYDVKMKEKGDIPEGYSVSREKKERFSLILESASTNQTSMYLCASSIRTGGRDTEAFFGQGTRLTVV.